The 3 T cell receptor beta chains listed next were all sequenced from one sample in a study of T cells in Graves' hyperthyroidism and ophthalmopathy. It was RNA transcripts that yielded the amplified TCR beta CDR3 regions. First-round RT-PCR of the TCR CDR3 relied on the HTBI primer set. TCRdb recomputed calls from the multiplex PCR reads with MiXCR, one row per CDR3 protein. The sample yields about 590,000 distinct CDR3 sequences, 15% to 18% seen once. Sequencing was done on a sample of blood. The receptors were gathered from a young woman with Graves' hyperthyroidism.

This clonotype was detected ten times or more. The chain is built from TRBV12-3 or TRBV12-4 and TRBJ1-2, with 8 bases fitting TRBD1. Trimming removed 4 bases from V and 2 bases from J; junction bases left unmatched: 6. The CDR3 totals 15 residues. In DNA, the CDR3 is TGTGCCAGCAGTTACGGACAGGGAGGCAACTATGGCTACACCTTC. Its protein is CASSYGQGGNYGYTF.

The chain has TRBV7-9 and TRBJ2-1; 8 nucleotides match TRBD1. J gave up 0 bases and V 7 bases, and 8 bases lay outside the gene matches. CDR1 and CDR2 (germline): SEHNR, FQNEAQ (reference sequence). The CDR3 loop spans 16 amino acids. CDR3 residues: CASIGQGSSSYNEQFF. The CDR3 region has the DNA TGTGCCAGCATAGGACAGGGTTCGAGCTCCTACAATGAGCAGTTCTTC.

The chain has TRBV27 and TRBJ2-2; 13 bases are shared with TRBD2. J was trimmed by 4 bases and V by 5 bases; bases with no gene match: 7. CDR3 length equals 17 residues. Germline V gene sequence: CDR1 MNHEY, CDR2 SMNVEV (reference sequence). CDR3 loop: CASSVRTSGRSTGELFF. CDR3 bases: TGTGCCAGCAGTGTACGGACTAGCGGGAGAAGCACCGGGGAGCTGTTTTTT.